This TCR beta chain was obtained from a study of radiation and T cells in renal cell carcinoma. Study in general: Nephrectomy followed 15 Gy stereotactic body radiation by 4 weeks. Study-wide points: From baseline, blood top tumor clonotypes peaked at 2 weeks post-radiation.

Time point defined: blood 2 weeks post-SBRT. Treatment noted: 15 Gy SBRT to primary tumor, nephrectomy 4 weeks later. After SBRT, blood was collected at 2 and 4 weeks, plus baseline. This renal cell carcinoma was of the clear cell type. The table came from immunoSEQ multiplex PCR; TCRdb's copy has only in-frame clones and leaves some out. This sample has roughly 150,000 clones, with about 91% found just once. The V end lost 5 bases, the J end lost 2 bases, and 9 bases lay between the germline ends. CDR3 length equals 13 residues. The germline gives CDR1 SGHTA, CDR2 FQGNSA. A note on this clone: Its antigen remains unidentified.

V and J are TRBV7-2 and TRBJ1-1; no definite D call. The clonotype was recovered from a woman aged 45-65 years with renal cell carcinoma. Sequencing used blood, obtained from a patient whose treatment included radiotherapy and nephrectomy. The CDR3 DNA reads TGTGCCAGCAGCCCATCGGTAAACACTGAAGCTTTCTTT. Translation gives CASSPSVNTEAFF.